This TCR beta chain was observed in a study of post-analysis software for immune sequencing data. Notes on the study in general: Patients showed TRBV5-6, TRBV5-1 and TRBV20-1 among a handful of TRBV segments more frequent than in controls.

The CDR3 covers 14 residues. After removal of 4 bases from V and 0 bases from J, the junction contained 0 bases not matched to a gene. Sequencing libraries made from TCR beta cDNA carried unique molecular identifiers. Using its own MiXCR run on the PCR reads, TCRdb lists one record per CDR3 protein. The table has 500,000 to 600,000 distinct CDR3 sequences, roughly 47% seen once. Comments on this clonotype: Its antigen remains unknown.

The sequence was collected from a girl aged 10-17 years with multiple sclerosis. What was sequenced was blood. This chain joins TRBV12-3 or TRBV12-4 and TRBJ1-5; 7 bases fit TRBD1. CDR3 in DNA: TGTGCCAGCAGTTGGACAGGTAGCAATCAGCCCCAGCATTTT. It is translated as CASSWTGSNQPQHF.